This record covers a single T cell receptor beta chain. No antigen is known for it. No base qualities exist here, and no much larger clone lies one base off it. The data are from a study of T cell changes during pregnancy in multiple sclerosis (dated by TCRdb to 2018 to 2020). Broadly, across the study: The study examined how the T cell repertoire changed over the course of pregnancy in women with multiple sclerosis.

CDR1 and CDR2 (LNHDA, SQIVND) derive from the germline V gene (reference sequence). The trim is 4 bases for V and 2 bases for J, with a gap of 5 bases between the germline ends. The CDR3 runs 12 residues from the cysteine to the phenylalanine. Only CDR3 DNA is held: 36 bases, read in frame from base 1. Library method: the immunoSEQ multiplex PCR assay. Imported from immuneACCESS, the table was reduced by TCRdb to in-frame sequences with V and J called. These copies leave out some clones; in studies compared against another copy, an unresolved V gene accounts for under half, and the cause of the remainder is not known. Within this sample are tens of thousands of clones, with approximately 92% of them counted one time only. The leading ten clones occupy roughly 7.4% of the sample.

Here the chain combines TRBV19 and TRBJ1-1; a confident D gene designation cannot be given. The origin of this receptor is a female donor with multiple sclerosis, enrolled in a pregnancy study. This material consisted of CD8+ T cells from peripheral blood mononuclear cells, taken in the third trimester of pregnancy. The DNA sequence is given as TGTGCCAGTAGTAGGGCCAACACTGAAGCTTTCTTT. Its product reads: CASSRANTEAFF.